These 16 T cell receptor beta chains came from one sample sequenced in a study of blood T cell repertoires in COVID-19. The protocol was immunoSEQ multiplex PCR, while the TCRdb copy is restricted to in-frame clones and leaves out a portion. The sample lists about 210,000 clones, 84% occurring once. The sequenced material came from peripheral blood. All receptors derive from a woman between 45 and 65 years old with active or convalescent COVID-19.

This CDR3 reads CASSERTANTEAFF. The CDR3 DNA reads TGTGCCAGCAGTGAAAGGACAGCGAACACTGAAGCTTTCTTT. V and J are TRBV6-1 and TRBJ1-1; tentative D call: TRBD1 (6 bases). CDR1 is MNHNS and CDR2 is SASEGT in the germline V gene. Trimming took 2 bases from V and 1 from J, leaving 8 bases between them. The length of the CDR3 is 14 residues.

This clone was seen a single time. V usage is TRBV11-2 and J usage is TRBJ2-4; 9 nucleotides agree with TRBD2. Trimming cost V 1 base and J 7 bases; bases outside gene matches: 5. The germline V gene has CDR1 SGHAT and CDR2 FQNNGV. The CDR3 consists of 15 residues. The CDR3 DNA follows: TGTGCCAGCAGCTTAGTGGTTGCGGGAGGGAACATTCAGTACTTC. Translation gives CASSLVVAGGNIQYF.

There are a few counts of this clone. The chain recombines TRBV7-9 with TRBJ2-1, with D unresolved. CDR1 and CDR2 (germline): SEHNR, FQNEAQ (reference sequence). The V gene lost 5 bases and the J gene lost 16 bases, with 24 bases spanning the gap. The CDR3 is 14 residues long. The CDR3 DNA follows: TGTGCCAGCAGCCCCGAGAGCAATATCCTCGCTTGTTTCTTC. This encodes CASSPESNILACFF.

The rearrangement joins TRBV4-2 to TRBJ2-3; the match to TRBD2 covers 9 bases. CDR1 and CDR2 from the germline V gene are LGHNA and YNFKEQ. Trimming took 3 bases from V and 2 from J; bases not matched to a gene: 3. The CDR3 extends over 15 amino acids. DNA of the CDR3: TGTGCCAGCAGCCATAGCGGGGGACTCACAGATACGCAGTATTTT. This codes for CASSHSGGLTDTQYF.

The CDR3 sequence is CASSPGTGLSPLHF. The CDR3 coding sequence is TGTGCCAGCTCCCCCGGGACAGGGCTTTCACCCCTCCACTTT. The chain combines TRBV18 with TRBJ1-6, with TRBD1 matching over 9 bases. This CDR3 has 14 amino acids. V lost 6 bases, J lost 9 bases, and 6 bases stayed unmatched. Germline CDR1 and CDR2: KGHSH and LQKENI. Combining the CDR3 with reference TRBV18 and TRBJ1-6 gives the whole variable domain NAGVMQNPRHLVRRRGQEARLRCSPMKGHSHVYWYRQLPEEGLKFMVYLQKENIIDESGMPKERFSAEFPKEGPSILRIQQVVRGDSAAYFCASSPGTGLSPLHFGNGTRLTVT.

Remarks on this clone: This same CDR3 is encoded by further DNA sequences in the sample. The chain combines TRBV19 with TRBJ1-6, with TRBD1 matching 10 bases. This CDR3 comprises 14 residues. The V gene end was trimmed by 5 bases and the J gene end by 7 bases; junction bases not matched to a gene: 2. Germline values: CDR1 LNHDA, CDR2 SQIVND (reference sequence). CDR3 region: CASSPGQGNSPLHF. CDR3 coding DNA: TGTGCCAGTAGTCCGGGACAGGGGAATTCACCCCTCCACTTT.

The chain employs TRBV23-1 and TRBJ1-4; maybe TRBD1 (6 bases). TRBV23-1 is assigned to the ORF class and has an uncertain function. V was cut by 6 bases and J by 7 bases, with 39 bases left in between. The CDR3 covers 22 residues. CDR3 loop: CASSRGGPQGHPRRSCCEKLFF. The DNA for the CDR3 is TGCGCCAGCAGCCGTGGGGGACCTCAGGGGCACCCGCGCCGGAGTTGTTGTGAAAAACTGTTTTTT.

DNA of the CDR3: TGCAGCGTTGAGAGTTGGGTACAGGGGGCAAGTGGCTACACCTTC. Residues: CSVESWVQGASGYTF. This chain links TRBV29-1 with TRBJ1-2, with TRBD1 matching 9 bases. This CDR3 has 15 residues. V shed 3 bases and J 7 bases; nucleotides not matched to a gene: 12. In germline, CDR1 is SQVTM, CDR2 ANQGSEA.

The CDR3 here is CASSATGYNEQFF. In nucleotides, the CDR3 is TGTGCCAGCAGTGCGACAGGCTACAATGAGCAGTTCTTC. This chain joins TRBV25-1 and TRBJ2-1, with a weak D call TRBD1 (6 bases). CDR3 length: 13 residues. V was cut by 4 bases and J by 3 bases, with 7 bases left in between. CDR1 and CDR2 (germline): MGHDK, SYGVNS.

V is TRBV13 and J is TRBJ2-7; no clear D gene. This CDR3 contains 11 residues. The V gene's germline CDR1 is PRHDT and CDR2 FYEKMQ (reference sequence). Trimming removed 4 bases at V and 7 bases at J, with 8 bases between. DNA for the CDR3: TGTGCCAGCAGCTCCAACGAGGAGCAGTACTTC. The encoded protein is CASSSNEEQYF.

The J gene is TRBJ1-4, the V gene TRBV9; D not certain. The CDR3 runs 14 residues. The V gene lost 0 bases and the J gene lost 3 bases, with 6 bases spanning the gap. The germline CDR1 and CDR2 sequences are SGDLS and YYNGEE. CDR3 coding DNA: TGTGCCAGCAGCGTAGGTGCGGCTAATGAAAAACTGTTTTTT. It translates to CASSVGAANEKLFF.

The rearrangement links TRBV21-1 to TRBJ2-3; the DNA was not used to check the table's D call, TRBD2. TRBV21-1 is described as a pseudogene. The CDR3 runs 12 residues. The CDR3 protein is CASRSPTGKQYF. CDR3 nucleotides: TGTGCCAGCAGATCCCCCACGGGGAAACAGTATTTT.

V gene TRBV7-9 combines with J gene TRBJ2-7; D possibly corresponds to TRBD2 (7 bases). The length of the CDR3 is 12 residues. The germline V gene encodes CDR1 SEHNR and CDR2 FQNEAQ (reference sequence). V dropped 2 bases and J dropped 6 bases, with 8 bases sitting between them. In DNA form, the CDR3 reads TGTGCCAGCAGCTTAAGGGGGGGCGAGCAGTACGTC. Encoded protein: CASSLRGGEQYV.

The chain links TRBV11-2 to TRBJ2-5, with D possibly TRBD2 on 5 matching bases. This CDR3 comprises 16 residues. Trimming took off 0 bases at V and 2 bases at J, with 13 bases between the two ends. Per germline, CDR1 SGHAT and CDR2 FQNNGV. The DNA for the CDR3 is TGTGCCAGCAGCTTAGATGCGGGCCGGCGGCAAGAGACCCAGTACTTC. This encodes CASSLDAGRRQETQYF.

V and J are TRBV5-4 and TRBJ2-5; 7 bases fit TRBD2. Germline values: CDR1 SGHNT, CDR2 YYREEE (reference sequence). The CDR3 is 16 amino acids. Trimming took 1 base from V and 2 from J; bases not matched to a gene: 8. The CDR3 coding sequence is TGTGCCAGCAGCTTGTCCGGCGGGAGCGTACAAGAGACCCAGTACTTC. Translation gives CASSLSGGSVQETQYF.

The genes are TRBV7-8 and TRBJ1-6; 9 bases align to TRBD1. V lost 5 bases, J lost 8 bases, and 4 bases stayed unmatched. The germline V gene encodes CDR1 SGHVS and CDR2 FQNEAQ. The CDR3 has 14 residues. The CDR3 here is CASSLGTGYSPLHF. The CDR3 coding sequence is TGTGCCAGCAGCCTTGGGACAGGGTATTCACCCCTCCACTTT. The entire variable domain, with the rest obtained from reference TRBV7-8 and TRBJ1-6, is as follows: GAGVSQSPRYKVAKRGQDVALRCDPISGHVSLFWYQQALGQGPEFLTYFQNEAQLDKSGLPSDRFFAERPEGSVSTLKIQRTQQEDSAVYLCASSLGTGYSPLHFGNGTRLTVT.